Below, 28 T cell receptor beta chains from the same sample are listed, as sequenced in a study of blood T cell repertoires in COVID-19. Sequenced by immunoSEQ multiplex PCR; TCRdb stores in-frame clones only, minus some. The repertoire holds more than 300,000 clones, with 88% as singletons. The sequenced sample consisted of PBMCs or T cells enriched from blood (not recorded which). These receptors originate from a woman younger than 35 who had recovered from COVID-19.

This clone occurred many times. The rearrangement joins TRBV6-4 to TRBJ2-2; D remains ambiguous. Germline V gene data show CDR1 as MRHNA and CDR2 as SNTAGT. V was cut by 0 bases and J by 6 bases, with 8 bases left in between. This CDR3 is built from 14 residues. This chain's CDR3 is CASSDSKESGELFF. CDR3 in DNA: TGTGCCAGCAGTGACTCGAAGGAGTCCGGGGAGCTGTTTTTT.

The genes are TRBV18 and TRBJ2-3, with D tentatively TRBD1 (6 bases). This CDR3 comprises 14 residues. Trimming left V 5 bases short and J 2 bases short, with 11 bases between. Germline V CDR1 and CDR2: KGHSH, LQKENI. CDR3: CASSIRGPTDTQYF. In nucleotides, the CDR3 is TGTGCCAGCTCAATCAGGGGACCCACAGATACGCAGTATTTT.

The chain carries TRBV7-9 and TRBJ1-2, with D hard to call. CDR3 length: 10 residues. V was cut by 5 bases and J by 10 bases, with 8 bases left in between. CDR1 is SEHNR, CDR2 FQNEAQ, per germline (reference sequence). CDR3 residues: CASSPGDYTF. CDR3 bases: TGTGCCAGCAGCCCAGGCGACTACACCTTC.

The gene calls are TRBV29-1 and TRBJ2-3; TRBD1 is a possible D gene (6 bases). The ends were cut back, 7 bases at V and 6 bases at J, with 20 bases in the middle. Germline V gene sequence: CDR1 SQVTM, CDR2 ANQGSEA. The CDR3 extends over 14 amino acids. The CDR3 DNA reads TGCAGCGGTCAAGGGACAAACCTAGGGGATACGCAGTATTTT. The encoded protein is CSGQGTNLGDTQYF.

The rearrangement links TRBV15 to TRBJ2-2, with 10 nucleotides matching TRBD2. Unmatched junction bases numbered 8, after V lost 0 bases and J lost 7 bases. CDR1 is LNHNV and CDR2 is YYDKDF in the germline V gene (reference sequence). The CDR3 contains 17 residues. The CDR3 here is CATSRDSLAGAFGELFF. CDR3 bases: TGTGCCACCAGCAGAGATTCTCTAGCGGGGGCTTTCGGGGAGCTGTTTTTT.

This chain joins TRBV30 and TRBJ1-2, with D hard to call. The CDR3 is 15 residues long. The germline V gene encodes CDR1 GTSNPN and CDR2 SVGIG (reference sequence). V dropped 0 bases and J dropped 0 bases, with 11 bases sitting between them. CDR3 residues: CAWSVLEGANYGYTF. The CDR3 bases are TGTGCCTGGAGTGTACTGGAGGGAGCTAACTATGGCTACACCTTC.

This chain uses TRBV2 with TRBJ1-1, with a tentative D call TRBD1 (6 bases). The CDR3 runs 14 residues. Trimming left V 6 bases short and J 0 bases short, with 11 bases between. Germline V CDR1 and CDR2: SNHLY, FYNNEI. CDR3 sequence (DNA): TGTGCCAGCAGAGGACAGATTATGAACACTGAAGCTTTCTTT. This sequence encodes CASRGQIMNTEAFF.

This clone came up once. As DNA, the CDR3 is TGTGCCAGTGCCCCGAACTATAGCAATCAGCCCCAGCATTTT. Its protein is CASAPNYSNQPQHF. This rearrangement joins TRBV2 to TRBJ1-5; D is uncertain. Germline CDR1 and CDR2: SNHLY and FYNNEI. This CDR3 has 14 residues. Trimming cost V 9 bases and J 0 bases, with 12 bases left between them.

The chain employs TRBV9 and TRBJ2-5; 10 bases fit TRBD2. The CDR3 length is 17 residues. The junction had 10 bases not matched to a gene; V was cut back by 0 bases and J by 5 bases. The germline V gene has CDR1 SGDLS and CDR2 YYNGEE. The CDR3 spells CASSVALAGEFGETQYF. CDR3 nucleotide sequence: TGTGCCAGCAGCGTAGCCCTAGCGGGGGAATTCGGGGAGACCCAGTACTTC.

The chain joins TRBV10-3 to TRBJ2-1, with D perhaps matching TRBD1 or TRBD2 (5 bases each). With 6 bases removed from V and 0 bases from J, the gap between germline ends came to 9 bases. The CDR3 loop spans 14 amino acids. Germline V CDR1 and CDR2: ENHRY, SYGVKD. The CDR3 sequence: CAISEGSSYNEQFF. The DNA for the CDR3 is TGTGCCATCAGCGAGGGGAGCTCCTACAATGAGCAGTTCTTC.

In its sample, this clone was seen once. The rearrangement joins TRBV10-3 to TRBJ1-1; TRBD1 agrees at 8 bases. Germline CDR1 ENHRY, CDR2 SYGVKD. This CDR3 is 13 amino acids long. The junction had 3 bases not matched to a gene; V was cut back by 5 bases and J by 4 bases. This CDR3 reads CAISTTGGTEAFF. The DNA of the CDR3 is TGTGCCATCAGTACTACAGGGGGCACTGAAGCTTTCTTT.

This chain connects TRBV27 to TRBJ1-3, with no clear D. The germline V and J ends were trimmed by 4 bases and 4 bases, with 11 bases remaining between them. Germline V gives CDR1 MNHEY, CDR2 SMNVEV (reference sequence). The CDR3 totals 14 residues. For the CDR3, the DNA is TGTGCCAGCAGTTCCCTCGGAGGGGGAAACACCATATATTTT. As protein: CASSSLGGGNTIYF.

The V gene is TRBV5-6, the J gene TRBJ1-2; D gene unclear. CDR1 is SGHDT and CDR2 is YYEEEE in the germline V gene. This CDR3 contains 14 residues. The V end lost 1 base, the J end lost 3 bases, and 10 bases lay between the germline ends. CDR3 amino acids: CASSLTKRDYGYTF. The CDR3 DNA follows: TGTGCCAGCAGCTTGACAAAGAGGGACTATGGCTACACCTTC.

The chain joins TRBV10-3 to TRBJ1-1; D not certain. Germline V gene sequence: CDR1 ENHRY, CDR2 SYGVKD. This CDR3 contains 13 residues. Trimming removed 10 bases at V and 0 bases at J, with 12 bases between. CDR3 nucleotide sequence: TGTGCCACCACCCCTCAGGTGAACACTGAAGCTTTCTTT. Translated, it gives CATTPQVNTEAFF.

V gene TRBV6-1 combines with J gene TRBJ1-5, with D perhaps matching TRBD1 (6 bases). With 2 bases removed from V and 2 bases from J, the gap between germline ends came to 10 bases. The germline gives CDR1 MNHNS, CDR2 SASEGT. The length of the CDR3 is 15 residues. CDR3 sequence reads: CASSESGGRNQPQHF. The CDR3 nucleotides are TGTGCCAGCAGTGAATCGGGGGGGCGCAATCAGCCCCAGCATTTT.

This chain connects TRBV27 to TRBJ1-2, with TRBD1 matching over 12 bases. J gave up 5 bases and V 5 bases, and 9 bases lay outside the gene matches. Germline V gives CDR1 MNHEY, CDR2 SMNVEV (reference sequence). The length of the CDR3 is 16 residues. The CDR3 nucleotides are TGTGCCAGCAGTCTCCTCGGGACAGGGGGCTTGTATGGCTACACCTTC. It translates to CASSLLGTGGLYGYTF.

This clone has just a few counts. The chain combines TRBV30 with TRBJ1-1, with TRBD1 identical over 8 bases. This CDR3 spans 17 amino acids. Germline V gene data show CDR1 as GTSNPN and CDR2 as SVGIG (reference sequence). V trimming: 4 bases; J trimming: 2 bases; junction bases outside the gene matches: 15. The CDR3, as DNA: TGTGCCTGGATCCCCGACCGAAAGGGACAGGTAAACACTGAAGCTTTCTTT. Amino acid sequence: CAWIPDRKGQVNTEAFF.

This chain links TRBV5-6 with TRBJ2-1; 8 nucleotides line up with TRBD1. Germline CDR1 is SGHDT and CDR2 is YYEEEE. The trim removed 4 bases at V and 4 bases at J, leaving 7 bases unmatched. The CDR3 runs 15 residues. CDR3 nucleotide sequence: TGTGCCAGCAGCCCCGGACAGGGACTTTACAATGAGCAGTTCTTC. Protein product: CASSPGQGLYNEQFF.

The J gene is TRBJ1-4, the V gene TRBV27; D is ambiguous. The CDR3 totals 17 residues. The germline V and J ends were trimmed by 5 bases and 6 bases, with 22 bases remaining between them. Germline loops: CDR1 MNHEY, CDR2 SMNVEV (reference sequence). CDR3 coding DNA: TGTGCCAGCAGTCCCCTCCCGGGGAGGATTCTGGATGAAAAACTGTTTTTT. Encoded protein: CASSPLPGRILDEKLFF. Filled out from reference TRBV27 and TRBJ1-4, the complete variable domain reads EAQVTQNPRYLITVTGKKLTVTCSQNMNHEYMSWYRQDPGLGLRQIYYSMNVEVTDKGDVPEGYKVSRKEKRNFPLILESPSPNQTSLYFCASSPLPGRILDEKLFFGSGTQLSVL.

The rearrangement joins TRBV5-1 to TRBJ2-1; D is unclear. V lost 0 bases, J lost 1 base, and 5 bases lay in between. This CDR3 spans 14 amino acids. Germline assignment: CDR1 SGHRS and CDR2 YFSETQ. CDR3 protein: CASSLGQSYNEQFF. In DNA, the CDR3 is TGCGCCAGCAGCTTGGGTCAGTCCTACAATGAGCAGTTCTTC.

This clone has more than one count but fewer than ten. The CDR3 sequence: CASSQGNYGYTF. CDR3 nucleotides: TGTGCCAGCAGCCAGGGGAATTATGGCTACACCTTC. This chain uses TRBV25-1 with TRBJ1-2; TRBD1 might be the D (6 bases). The CDR3 contains 12 residues. V lost 6 bases and J 5 bases, leaving 10 bases between the germline ends. Per germline, CDR1 MGHDK and CDR2 SYGVNS.

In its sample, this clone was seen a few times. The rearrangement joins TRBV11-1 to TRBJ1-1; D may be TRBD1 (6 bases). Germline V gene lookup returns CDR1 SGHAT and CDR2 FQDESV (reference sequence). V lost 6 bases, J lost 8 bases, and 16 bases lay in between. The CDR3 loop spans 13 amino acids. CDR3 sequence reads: CASSQNREREAFF. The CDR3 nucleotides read TGTGCCAGCAGTCAAAACAGGGAGCGGGAAGCTTTCTTT.

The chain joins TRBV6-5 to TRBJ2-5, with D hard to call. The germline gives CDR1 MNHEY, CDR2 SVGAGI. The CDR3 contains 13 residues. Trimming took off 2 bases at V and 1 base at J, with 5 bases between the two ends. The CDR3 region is CASSYGSQETQYF. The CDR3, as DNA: TGTGCCAGCAGTTACGGCTCCCAAGAGACCCAGTACTTC.

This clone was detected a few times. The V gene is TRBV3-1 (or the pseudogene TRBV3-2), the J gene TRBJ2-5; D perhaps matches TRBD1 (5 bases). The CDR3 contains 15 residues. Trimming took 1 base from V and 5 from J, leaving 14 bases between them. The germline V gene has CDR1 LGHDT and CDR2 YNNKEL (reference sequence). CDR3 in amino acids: CASSQVIGARETQYF. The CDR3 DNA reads TGTGCCAGCAGCCAAGTTATAGGGGCGCGGGAGACCCAGTACTTC.

This chain's CDR3 is CASSFSGGSTEAFF. CDR3 DNA: TGTGCCAGCAGCTTTTCAGGGGGGAGCACTGAAGCTTTCTTT. The rearrangement uses TRBV5-5 and TRBJ1-1, with 7 bases lining up with TRBD1. J gave up 4 bases and V 2 bases, and 5 bases lay outside the gene matches. Per germline, CDR1 SGHKS and CDR2 YYEKEE (reference sequence). The CDR3 covers 14 residues.

CDR3 coding DNA: TGTGCCAGTAGTATCCCGAGATCTCATAGCAATCAGCCCCAGCATTTT. Its protein is CASSIPRSHSNQPQHF. The chain combines TRBV19 with TRBJ1-5; no clear D. Germline V gene sequence: CDR1 LNHDA, CDR2 SQIVND (reference sequence). CDR3 length: 16 amino acids. Trimming removed 3 bases at V and 0 bases at J, with 12 bases between.

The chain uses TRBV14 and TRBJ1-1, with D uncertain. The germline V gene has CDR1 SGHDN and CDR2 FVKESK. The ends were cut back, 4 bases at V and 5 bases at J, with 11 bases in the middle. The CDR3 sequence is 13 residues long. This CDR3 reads CASSPTPGTEAFF. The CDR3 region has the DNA TGTGCCAGCAGCCCCACTCCCGGGACTGAAGCTTTCTTT. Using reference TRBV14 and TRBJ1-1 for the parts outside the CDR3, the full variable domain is EAGVTQFPSHSVIEKGQTVTLRCDPISGHDNLYWYRRVMGKEIKFLLHFVKESKQDESGMPNNRFLAERTGGTYSTLKVQPAELEDSGVYFCASSPTPGTEAFFGQGTRLTVV.

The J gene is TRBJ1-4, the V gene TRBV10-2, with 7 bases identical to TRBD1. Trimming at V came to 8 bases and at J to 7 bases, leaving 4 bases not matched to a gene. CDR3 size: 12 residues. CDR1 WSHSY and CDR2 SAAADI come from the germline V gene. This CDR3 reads CASRQGGEKLFF. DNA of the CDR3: TGCGCCAGCCGACAGGGCGGTGAAAAACTGTTTTTT.